Presented here are 31 T cell receptor beta chains from one specimen sequenced in a study of OX40 agonist ivuxolimab in advanced cancers. Clones were read by immunoSEQ multiplex PCR, and TCRdb kept only the in-frame ones, dropping some. The sample yields under 25,000 clones, 84% seen once. Sequenced material: CD4+ or CD8+ T cells sorted from blood, taken in a trial of the OX40 agonist ivuxolimab. The receptors here all came from an adult with an advanced solid tumor such as melanoma, head and neck, liver or kidney cancer.

The chain combines TRBV27 with TRBJ2-7; possible D gene TRBD2, 6 bases. The germline V gene has CDR1 MNHEY and CDR2 SMNVEV (reference sequence). CDR3 length equals 15 residues. V was cut by 3 bases and J by 2 bases, with 14 bases left in between. The CDR3 reads CASSLEQGGAYEQYF. CDR3 bases: TGTGCCAGCAGTTTGGAGCAGGGAGGCGCCTACGAGCAGTACTTC.

This chain's CDR3 is CASSPTGGTYNEQFF. DNA for the CDR3: TGTGCCAGCTCACCAACGGGCGGGACGTACAATGAGCAGTTCTTC. The chain carries TRBV18 and TRBJ2-1; a possible D gene is TRBD2 (6 bases). The CDR3 runs to 15 residues. V was shortened by 2 bases and J by 4 bases, with 12 bases between the two germline ends. The V gene's germline CDR1 is KGHSH and CDR2 LQKENI.

This clone was detected only a few times. V gene TRBV28 combines with J gene TRBJ2-5; D assignment may be TRBD1 or TRBD2 (5 bases each). Per the germline V gene, CDR1 is MDHEN and CDR2 is SYDVKM. The germline V and J ends were trimmed by 5 bases and 9 bases, with 22 bases remaining between them. CDR3 size: 15 residues. The CDR3 nucleotides read TGTGCCAGCAGTAAGTCCGGGACGGCGGCTCGGGCCCAGTACTTC. Its protein product is CASSKSGTAARAQYF.

The chain employs TRBV14 and TRBJ2-3, with D perhaps assigned TRBD1 or TRBD2 (5 bases each). CDR3 size: 15 residues. Germline values: CDR1 SGHDN, CDR2 FVKESK. V lost 4 bases to trimming and J lost 0 bases, with 11 bases between them. In nucleotides, the CDR3 is TGTGCCAGCAGCCTTGGGACCGCGAGCACAGATACGCAGTATTTT. This gives the protein CASSLGTASTDTQYF.

V gene TRBV7-9 combines with J gene TRBJ2-5, with D uncertain. Trimming took 6 bases from V and 5 from J, leaving 10 bases between them. This CDR3 is built from 12 residues. Germline loops: CDR1 SEHNR, CDR2 FQNEAQ (reference sequence). The CDR3 spells CASRRLEETQYF. The CDR3 DNA is TGTGCCAGCAGAAGGCTCGAGGAGACCCAGTACTTC.

V usage is TRBV7-9 and J usage is TRBJ2-1, with 8 positions matching TRBD1. Germline CDR1 and CDR2: SEHNR and FQNEAQ (reference sequence). The ends lost 3 bases at V and 2 bases at J; junction bases unmatched: 3. This CDR3 contains 15 residues. CDR3 DNA: TGTGCCAGCAGCTTGACAGGGGAGGCCTACAATGAGCAGTTCTTC. Its protein is CASSLTGEAYNEQFF.

The chain couples TRBV7-9 to TRBJ2-5; 13 positions agree with TRBD2. V lost 4 bases, J lost 4 bases, and 3 bases stayed unmatched. The CDR3 loop spans 15 amino acids. Looked up from germline, CDR1 is SEHNR and CDR2 is FQNEAQ (reference sequence). The CDR3 protein is CASSSRTSGGETQYF. Here the CDR3 DNA reads TGTGCCAGCAGCTCTCGGACTAGCGGGGGAGAGACCCAGTACTTC.

V is TRBV19 and J is TRBJ2-7, with D possibly matching TRBD2 (6 bases). CDR1 and CDR2 from the germline V gene are LNHDA and SQIVND (reference sequence). The CDR3 is 13 residues long. With 5 bases removed from V and 4 bases from J, the gap between germline ends came to 12 bases. In DNA, the CDR3 is TGTGCCAGTAGTCCCGGGACTTTGTACGAGCAGTACTTC. Its translation: CASSPGTLYEQYF.

The chain joins TRBV6-6 to TRBJ2-5; TRBD2 matches at 7 bases. From germline, CDR1 is MNHNY and CDR2 SVGAGI (reference sequence). There are 15 residues in the CDR3. Trimming took 0 bases from V and 3 from J; bases not matched to a gene: 4. The CDR3 sequence is CASSYSGLAEETQYF. The CDR3 DNA is TGTGCCAGCAGTTACTCGGGGCTAGCGGAAGAGACCCAGTACTTC.

The chain employs TRBV11-2 and TRBJ2-3; TRBD2 matches 13 bases. The germline CDR1 and CDR2 sequences are SGHAT and FQNNGV. The CDR3 spans 15 residues. Unmatched junction bases numbered 3, after V lost 5 bases and J lost 4 bases. The CDR3 coding sequence is TGTGCCAGCAGCCCTGGGACTAGCGGGGCAGATACGCAGTATTTT. The encoded protein is CASSPGTSGADTQYF.

This chain uses TRBV10-1 with TRBJ1-1; D call uncertain. Trimming left V 3 bases short and J 1 base short, with 9 bases between. The CDR3 covers 14 residues. CDR1 is WNHNN and CDR2 is SYGVQD in the germline V gene (reference sequence). CDR3 DNA: TGCGCCAGCAGTGACCGTCGGGGGAACACTGAAGCTTTCTTT. It translates to CASSDRRGNTEAFF.

This clone was observed a few times. The chain carries TRBV11-3 and TRBJ2-3; unclear D gene. Between the trimmed V and J ends, which lost 5 bases and 1 base, there was a span of 10 bases. The length of the CDR3 is 14 residues. Per germline, CDR1 SGHNT and CDR2 YENEEA. CDR3 protein: CASSPYRGTDTQYF. The CDR3 region has the DNA TGTGCCAGCAGCCCATATCGGGGCACAGATACGCAGTATTTT.

The rearrangement uses TRBV10-3 and TRBJ2-7; 8 positions agree with TRBD2. This CDR3 has 14 amino acids. The trim removed 3 bases at V and 4 bases at J, leaving 5 bases unmatched. Per germline, CDR1 ENHRY and CDR2 SYGVKD. The CDR3 loop is CAISDGTSVYEQYF. The CDR3 nucleotides read TGTGCCATCAGTGATGGGACTAGTGTTTACGAGCAGTACTTC.

The chain has TRBV9 and TRBJ1-5; D is unresolved. The germline V gene has CDR1 SGDLS and CDR2 YYNGEE. This CDR3 has 14 residues. V was clipped by 4 bases and J by 5 bases, with 13 bases between them. In DNA form, the CDR3 reads TGTGCCAGCAGCCCCCTCGGTACAGATCAGCCCCAGCATTTT. Translated, it gives CASSPLGTDQPQHF.

The chain recombines TRBV6-1 with TRBJ2-1; no reliable D call. The germline V gene encodes CDR1 MNHNS and CDR2 SASEGT. Trimming shortened V by 7 bases and J by 7 bases, and 17 bases separated the two germline ends. The CDR3 consists of 14 residues. DNA of the CDR3: TGTGCCAGCACCGAGCTCGATTCTTGGAATGAGCAGTTCTTC. Translation: CASTELDSWNEQFF.

V and J are TRBV28 and TRBJ2-5; 10 nucleotides agree with TRBD1. Germline V lookup: CDR1 MDHEN, CDR2 SYDVKM. The J segment lost 4 bases and the V segment lost 4 bases, leaving 12 bases of the junction unmatched. The length of the CDR3 is 17 residues. DNA for the CDR3: TGTGCCAGCAGTTCCGGGACAGGGGATCCTACACGAGAGACCCAGTACTTC. Its translation: CASSSGTGDPTRETQYF.

J is TRBJ2-1 and V is TRBV5-1; a weak D match, TRBD2 (6 bases). The CDR3 has 13 residues. Trimming left V 5 bases short and J 10 bases short, with 16 bases between. Germline lookup yields CDR1 SGHRS and CDR2 YFSETQ. CDR3 in DNA: TGCGCCAGCAGAGTCCTCGGGGGACCGGAGCAGTTCTTC. The encoded protein is CASRVLGGPEQFF.

This clone was detected only a few times. This chain joins TRBV28 and TRBJ1-1; D is uncertain. Trimming shortened V by 2 bases and J by 2 bases, and 6 bases separated the two germline ends. This CDR3 has 13 amino acids. Germline loops: CDR1 MDHEN, CDR2 SYDVKM. CDR3 protein: CASSLPTNTEAFF. For the CDR3, the DNA is TGTGCCAGCAGTTTACCGACAAACACTGAAGCTTTCTTT.

The V gene is TRBV18, the J gene TRBJ2-7, with 13 nucleotides matching TRBD2. The CDR3 consists of 16 residues. V shed 0 bases and J 5 bases; nucleotides not matched to a gene: 4. CDR1 is KGHSH and CDR2 is LQKENI in the germline V gene. CDR3 DNA sequence: TGTGCCAGCTCACCACCTGGGACTAGCGGGACCCACGAGCAGTACTTC. Encoded protein: CASSPPGTSGTHEQYF.

The V gene is TRBV27, the J gene TRBJ1-5; D may be TRBD1 (6 bases). CDR3 size: 14 residues. With 5 bases removed from V and 5 bases from J, the gap between germline ends came to 13 bases. CDR1 MNHEY and CDR2 SMNVEV come from the germline V gene (reference sequence). CDR3 DNA sequence: TGTGCCAGCAGTGTACAGGGACCTCATCAGCCCCAGCATTTT. Its translation is CASSVQGPHQPQHF.

In this sample, this clone turned up once. This chain joins TRBV7-8 and TRBJ2-3; D unresolved. V was shortened by 2 bases and J by 10 bases, with 7 bases between the two germline ends. Germline V CDR1 and CDR2: SGHVS, FQNEAQ. The CDR3 runs to 11 residues. CDR3 residues: CASSLILAQYF. CDR3 DNA: TGTGCCAGCAGCTTAATCCTAGCGCAGTATTTT.

The rearrangement joins TRBV11-3 to TRBJ2-1; 10 bases fit TRBD2. J was trimmed by 7 bases and V by 5 bases; bases with no gene match: 14. This CDR3 region has 17 residues. Germline V gene sequence: CDR1 SGHNT, CDR2 YENEEA. CDR3 loop: CASSKETGLASTNEQFF. The CDR3 DNA reads TGTGCCAGCAGCAAAGAAACGGGACTAGCGTCGACGAATGAGCAGTTCTTC.

The rearrangement joins TRBV4-1 to TRBJ2-7, with unresolved D. There are 13 residues in the CDR3. With 5 bases removed from V and 0 bases from J, the gap between germline ends came to 8 bases. Germline CDR1 reads MGHRA; CDR2 reads YSYEKL. The CDR3 sequence: CASSASLSYEQYF. The CDR3 DNA follows: TGCGCCAGCAGCGCGTCCCTCTCCTACGAGCAGTACTTC.

The V call is TRBV6-5, the J call TRBJ2-7; D is undetermined. Trimming left V 0 bases short and J 6 bases short, with 9 bases between. Germline-derived CDR1 and CDR2 are MNHEY and SVGAGI. The CDR3 sequence is 13 residues long. Here the CDR3 DNA reads TGTGCCAGCAGTTACTCTTGGGCGGCCGAGCAGTACTTC. Its translation: CASSYSWAAEQYF.

The CDR3 sequence: CASSDSRGGTDTQYF. The CDR3 DNA reads as TGTGCCAGCAGTGACTCGCGGGGGGGCACAGATACGCAGTATTTT. The rearrangement joins TRBV6-4 to TRBJ2-3; 8 bases are shared with TRBD2. The CDR3 extends over 15 amino acids. The germline V gene has CDR1 MRHNA and CDR2 SNTAGT. V shed 0 bases, J shed 1 base, and the junction held 0 bases outside the gene matches.

This chain links TRBV7-9 with TRBJ1-4, with D uncertain. The germline V gene encodes CDR1 SEHNR and CDR2 FQNEAQ (reference sequence). The V end was cut by 4 bases, the J end by 8 bases, with 5 bases between. The CDR3 consists of 11 residues. The CDR3: CASSWEEKLFF. CDR3 nucleotides: TGTGCCAGCAGCTGGGAGGAAAAACTGTTTTTT. Using reference TRBV7-9 and TRBJ1-4 for the parts outside the CDR3, the full variable domain is DTGVSQNPRHKITKRGQNVTFRCDPISEHNRLYWYRQTLGQGPEFLTYFQNEAQLEKSRLLSDRFSAERPKGSFSTLEIQRTEQGDSAMYLCASSWEEKLFFGSGTQLSVL.

The chain employs TRBV27 and TRBJ2-7; no clear D gene. This CDR3 contains 13 residues. The V end lost 0 bases, the J end lost 3 bases, and 6 bases lay between the germline ends. Germline values: CDR1 MNHEY, CDR2 SMNVEV (reference sequence). CDR3 in DNA: TGTGCCAGCAGTTTATCTGTAGACTACGAGCAGTACTTC. Amino acids: CASSLSVDYEQYF.

There are a few counts of this clone. The chain combines TRBV5-8 with TRBJ1-1; 7 nucleotides align to TRBD1. Per germline, CDR1 SGHTS and CDR2 YDEGEE. The J segment lost 1 base and the V segment lost 2 bases, leaving 14 bases of the junction unmatched. The CDR3 extends over 18 amino acids. CDR3 sequence: CASSFPTRWTGQNTEAFF. The DNA for the CDR3 is TGTGCCAGCAGCTTCCCCACTCGATGGACAGGTCAGAACACTGAAGCTTTCTTT.

V is TRBV13 and J is TRBJ1-1; perhaps TRBD1 as D (5 bases). CDR1 and CDR2 (germline): PRHDT, FYEKMQ (reference sequence). The V and J ends lost 7 bases and 1 base respectively, with 19 bases between them. The length of the CDR3 is 16 residues. The CDR3: CASTPRGSGSNTEAFF. As DNA, the CDR3 is TGTGCCAGCACCCCCCGGGGGTCAGGATCGAACACTGAAGCTTTCTTT.

The chain recombines TRBV4-1 with TRBJ2-7; no firm D call. Trimming removed 4 bases at V and 2 bases at J, with 9 bases between. Germline V gene sequence: CDR1 MGHRA, CDR2 YSYEKL. This CDR3 region has 13 residues. The CDR3 loop reads CASSPHQAYEQYF. Here the CDR3 DNA reads TGCGCCAGCAGCCCCCACCAAGCCTACGAGCAGTACTTC.

The J gene is TRBJ2-7, the V gene TRBV9, with unresolved D. Trimming took off 0 bases at V and 3 bases at J, with 7 bases between the two ends. The CDR3 consists of 13 residues. The V gene's germline CDR1 is SGDLS and CDR2 YYNGEE. CDR3 sequence (DNA): TGTGCCAGCAGCGTAGACCAGGACTACGAGCAGTACTTC. Protein product: CASSVDQDYEQYF.